The present TCR beta chain was sequenced within a study of blood T cell repertoires in COVID-19. On the study more broadly: The United States, Italy and Spain provided the acute and convalescent COVID-19 samples. The cDNA or gDNA used as material had been derived from T cells, B-cell-depleted T cells, or PBMCs.

Trimming cost V 7 bases and J 5 bases; bases outside gene matches: 4. The germline V gene has CDR1 GTSNPN and CDR2 SVGIG (reference sequence). The CDR3 sequence is 11 residues long. A few counts support this clone. The data were produced by immunoSEQ multiplex PCR, yet TCRdb's version contains in-frame clones alone and is incomplete. The table shows about 110,000 clones, with roughly 88% occurring only once. The sample consisted of peripheral blood. The gene calls are TRBV30 and TRBJ2-7; 8 bases agree with TRBD1. The receptor comes from a woman in her 70s with acute or convalescent COVID-19. Here the CDR3 reads CAYSQGDEQYF. CDR3 nucleotide sequence: TGTGCCTATTCACAGGGGGACGAGCAGTACTTC.